What follows is one T cell receptor beta chain and its context. Its antigen is currently unknown. The data stem from a study of T cell responses to AZD1222 COVID-19 vaccine. Only in-frame clones appear in the TCRdb table, and some are missing; sequencing was by immunoSEQ multiplex PCR. The sample includes about 39,000 clones, 88% seen only once; the top ten take around a quarter. Broader study findings: Donors were chiefly white British, with a greater number of females, and clonal diversity was perhaps underestimated.

CDR3 length: 14 amino acids. Looked up from germline, CDR1 is LNHDA and CDR2 is SQIVND (reference sequence). V lost 7 bases and J lost 9; bases outside the gene matches: 8. The sequence was collected from an adult who received the MenACWY meningococcal vaccine as a control. J is TRBJ2-1 and V is TRBV19, with TRBD2 matching over 11 bases. The sample was peripheral blood, taken 28 days after the second dose of the MenACWY control vaccine. The DNA for the CDR3 is TGTGCCAGTATCGGGGGGCTAGCGGGAGGTGAGCAGTTCTTC. This sequence encodes CASIGGLAGGEQFF.